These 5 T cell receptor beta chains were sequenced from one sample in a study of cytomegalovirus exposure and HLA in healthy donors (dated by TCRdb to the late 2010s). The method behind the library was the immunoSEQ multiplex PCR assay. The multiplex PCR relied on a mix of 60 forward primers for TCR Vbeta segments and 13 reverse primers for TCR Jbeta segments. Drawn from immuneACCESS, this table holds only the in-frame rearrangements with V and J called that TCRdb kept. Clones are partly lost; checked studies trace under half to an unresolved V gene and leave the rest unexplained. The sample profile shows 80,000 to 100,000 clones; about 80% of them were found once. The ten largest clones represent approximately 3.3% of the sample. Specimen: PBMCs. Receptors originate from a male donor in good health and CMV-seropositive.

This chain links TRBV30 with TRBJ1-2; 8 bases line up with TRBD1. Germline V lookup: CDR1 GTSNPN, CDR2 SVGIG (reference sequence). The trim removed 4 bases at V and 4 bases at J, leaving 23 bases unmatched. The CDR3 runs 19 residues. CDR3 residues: CAWTVQFSGTGDASYGYTF. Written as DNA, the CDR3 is TGTGCCTGGACTGTACAATTTAGTGGGACAGGAGACGCTAGCTATGGCTACACCTTC.

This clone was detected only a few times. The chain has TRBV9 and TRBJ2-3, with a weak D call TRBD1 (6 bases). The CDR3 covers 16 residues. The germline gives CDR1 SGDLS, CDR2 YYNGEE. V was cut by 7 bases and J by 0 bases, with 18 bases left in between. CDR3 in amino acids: CASDTGHYTSTDTQYF. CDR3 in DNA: TGTGCCAGCGATACGGGACATTATACTAGCACAGATACGCAGTATTTT.

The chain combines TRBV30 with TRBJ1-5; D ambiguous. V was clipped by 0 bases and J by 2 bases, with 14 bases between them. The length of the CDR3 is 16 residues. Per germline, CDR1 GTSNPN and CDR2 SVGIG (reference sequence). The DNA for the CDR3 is TGTGCCTGGAGTGTCCCGAACATCCTCGGCAATCAGCCCCAGCATTTT. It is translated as CAWSVPNILGNQPQHF.

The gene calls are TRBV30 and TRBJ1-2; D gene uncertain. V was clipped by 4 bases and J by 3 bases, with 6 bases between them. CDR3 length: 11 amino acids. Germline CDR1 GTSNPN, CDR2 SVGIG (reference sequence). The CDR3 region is CAWKPHYGYTF. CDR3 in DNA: TGTGCCTGGAAGCCGCACTATGGCTACACCTTC.

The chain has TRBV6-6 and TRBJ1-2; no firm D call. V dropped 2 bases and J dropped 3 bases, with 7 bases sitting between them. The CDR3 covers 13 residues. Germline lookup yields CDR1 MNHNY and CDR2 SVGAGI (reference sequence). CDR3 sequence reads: CASSYEDYYGYTF. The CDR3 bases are TGTGCCAGCAGTTACGAGGACTACTATGGCTACACCTTC.